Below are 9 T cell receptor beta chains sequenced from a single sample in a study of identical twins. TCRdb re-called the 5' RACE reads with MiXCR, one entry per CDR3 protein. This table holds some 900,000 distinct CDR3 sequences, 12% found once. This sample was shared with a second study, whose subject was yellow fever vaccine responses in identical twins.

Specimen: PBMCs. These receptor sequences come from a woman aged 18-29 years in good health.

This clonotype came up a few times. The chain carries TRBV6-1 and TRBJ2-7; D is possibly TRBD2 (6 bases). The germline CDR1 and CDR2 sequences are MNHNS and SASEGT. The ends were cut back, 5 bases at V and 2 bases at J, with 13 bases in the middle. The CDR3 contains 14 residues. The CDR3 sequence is CASSRRERTYEQYF. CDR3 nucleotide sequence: TGTGCCAGCAGTAGACGGGAGCGTACCTACGAGCAGTACTTC.

Here the CDR3 DNA reads TGTGCCAGCAGCTCCACACCACTCCCCAGGTACCAAGAGACCCAGTACTTC. Translating gives CASSSTPLPRYQETQYF. The chain is built from TRBV3-1 and TRBJ2-5; D gene unclear. CDR3 size: 17 residues. The V end lost 5 bases, the J end lost 0 bases, and 19 bases lay between the germline ends. Germline-derived CDR1 and CDR2 are LGHDT and YNNKEL (reference sequence).

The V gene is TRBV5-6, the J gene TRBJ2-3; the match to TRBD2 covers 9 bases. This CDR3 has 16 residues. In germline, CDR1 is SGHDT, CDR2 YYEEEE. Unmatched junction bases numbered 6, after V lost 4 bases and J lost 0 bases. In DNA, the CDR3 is TGTGCCAGCAGCATACAGGGACTAGCTAGCACAGATACGCAGTATTTT. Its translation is CASSIQGLASTDTQYF.

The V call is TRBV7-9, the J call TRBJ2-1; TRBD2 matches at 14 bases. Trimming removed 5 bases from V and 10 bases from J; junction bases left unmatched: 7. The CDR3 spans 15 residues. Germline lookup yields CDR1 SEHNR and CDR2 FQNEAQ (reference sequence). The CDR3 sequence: CASSDRTSGRTEQFF. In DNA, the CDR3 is TGTGCCAGCAGCGACCGGACTAGCGGGAGGACGGAGCAGTTCTTC.

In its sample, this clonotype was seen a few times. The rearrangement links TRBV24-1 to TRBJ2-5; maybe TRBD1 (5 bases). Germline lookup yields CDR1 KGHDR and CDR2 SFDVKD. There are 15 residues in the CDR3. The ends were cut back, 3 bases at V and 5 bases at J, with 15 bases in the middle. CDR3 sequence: CATSDPRTPRETQYF. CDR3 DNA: TGTGCCACCAGTGATCCGCGGACACCTCGGGAGACCCAGTACTTC.

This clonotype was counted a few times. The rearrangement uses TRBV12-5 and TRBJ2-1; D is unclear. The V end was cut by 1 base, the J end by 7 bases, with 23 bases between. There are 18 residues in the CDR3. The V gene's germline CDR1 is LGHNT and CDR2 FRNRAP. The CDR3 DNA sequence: TGTGCTAGTGGTTTGGCCGGCCGTGGGGTCCACTACGGGAATGAGCAGTTCTTC. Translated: CASGLAGRGVHYGNEQFF.

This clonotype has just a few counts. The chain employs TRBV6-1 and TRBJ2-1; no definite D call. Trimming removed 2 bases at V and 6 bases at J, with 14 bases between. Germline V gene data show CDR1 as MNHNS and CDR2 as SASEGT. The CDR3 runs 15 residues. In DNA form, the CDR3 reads TGTGCCAGCAGTGAATACGGACCTTGGGGCAATGAGCAGTTCTTC. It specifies CASSEYGPWGNEQFF.

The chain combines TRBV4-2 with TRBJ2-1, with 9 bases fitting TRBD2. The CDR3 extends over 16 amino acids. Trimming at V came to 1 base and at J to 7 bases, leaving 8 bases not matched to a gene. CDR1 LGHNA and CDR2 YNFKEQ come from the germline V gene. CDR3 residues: CASSQVGGGGGNEQFF. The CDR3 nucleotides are TGTGCCAGCAGCCAAGTTGGCGGGGGGGGTGGAAATGAGCAGTTCTTC.

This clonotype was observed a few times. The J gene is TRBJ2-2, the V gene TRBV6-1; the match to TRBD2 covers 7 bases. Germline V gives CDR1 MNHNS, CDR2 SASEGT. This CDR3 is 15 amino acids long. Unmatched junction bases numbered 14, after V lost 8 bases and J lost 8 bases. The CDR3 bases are TGTGCCAGCCGCCTGATTAGCGGGCAGTCAGGGGAGCTGTTTTTT. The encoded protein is CASRLISGQSGELFF.